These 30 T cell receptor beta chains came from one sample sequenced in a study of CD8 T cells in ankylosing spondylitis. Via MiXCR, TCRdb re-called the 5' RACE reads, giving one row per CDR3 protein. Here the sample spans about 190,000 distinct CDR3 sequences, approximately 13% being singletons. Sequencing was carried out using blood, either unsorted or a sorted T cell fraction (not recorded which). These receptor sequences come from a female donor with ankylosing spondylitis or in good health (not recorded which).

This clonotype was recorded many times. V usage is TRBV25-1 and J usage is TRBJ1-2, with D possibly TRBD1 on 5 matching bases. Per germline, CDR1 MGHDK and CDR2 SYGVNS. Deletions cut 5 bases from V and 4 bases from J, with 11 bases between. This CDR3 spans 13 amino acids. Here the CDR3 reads CASSQGRGYGYTF. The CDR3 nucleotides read TGTGCCAGCAGTCAGGGACGTGGCTATGGCTACACCTTC.

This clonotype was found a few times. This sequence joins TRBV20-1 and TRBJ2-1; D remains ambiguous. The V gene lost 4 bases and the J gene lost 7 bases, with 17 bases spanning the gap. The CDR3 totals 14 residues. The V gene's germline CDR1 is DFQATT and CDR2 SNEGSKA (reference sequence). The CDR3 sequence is CSATRQSGWNEQFF. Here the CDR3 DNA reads TGCAGTGCTACCAGACAATCCGGGTGGAATGAGCAGTTCTTC.

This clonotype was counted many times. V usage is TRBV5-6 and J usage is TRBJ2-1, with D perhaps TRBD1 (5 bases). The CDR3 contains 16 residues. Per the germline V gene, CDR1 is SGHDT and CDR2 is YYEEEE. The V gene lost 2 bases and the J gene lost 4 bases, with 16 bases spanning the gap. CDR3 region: CASSFNARTFYNEQFF. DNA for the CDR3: TGTGCCAGCAGCTTTAACGCCCGGACATTTTACAATGAGCAGTTCTTC.

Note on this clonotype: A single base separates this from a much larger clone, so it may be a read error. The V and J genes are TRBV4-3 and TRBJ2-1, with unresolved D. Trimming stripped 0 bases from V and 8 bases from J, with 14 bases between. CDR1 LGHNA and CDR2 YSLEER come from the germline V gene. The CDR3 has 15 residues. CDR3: CASSQDCFLRDEQFF. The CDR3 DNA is TGCGCCAGCAGCCAAGATTGTTTCTTACGGGATGAGCAGTTCTTC.

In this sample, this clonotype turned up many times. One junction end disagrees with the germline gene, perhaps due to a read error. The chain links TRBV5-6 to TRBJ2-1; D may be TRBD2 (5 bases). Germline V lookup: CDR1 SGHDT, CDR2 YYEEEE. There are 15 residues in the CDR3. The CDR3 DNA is TGTGCCGGCAGCCTAGCCCCAAGCTCCTACAATGAGCAGTTCTTC. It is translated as CAGSLAPSSYNEQFF.

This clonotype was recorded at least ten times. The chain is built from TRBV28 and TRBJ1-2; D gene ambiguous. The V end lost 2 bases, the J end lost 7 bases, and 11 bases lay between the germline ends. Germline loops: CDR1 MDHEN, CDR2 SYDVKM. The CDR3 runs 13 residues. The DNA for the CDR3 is TGTGCCAGCAGTTTAGGCGAGGTTTTTGGCTACACCTTC. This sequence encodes CASSLGEVFGYTF.

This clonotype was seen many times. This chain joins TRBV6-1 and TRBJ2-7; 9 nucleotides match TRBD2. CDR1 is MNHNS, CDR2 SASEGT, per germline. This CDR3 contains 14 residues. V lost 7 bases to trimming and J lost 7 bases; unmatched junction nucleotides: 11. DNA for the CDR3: TGTGCCAGCACGGGTACTAGCGGGTCTTCGGAGCAGTACTTC. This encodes CASTGTSGSSEQYF.

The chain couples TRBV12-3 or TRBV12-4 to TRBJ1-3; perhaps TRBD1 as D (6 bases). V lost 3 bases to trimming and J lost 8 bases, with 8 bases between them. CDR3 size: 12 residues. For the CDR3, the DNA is TGTGCCAGCAGTTTCTCAGGGGACACCATATATTTT. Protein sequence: CASSFSGDTIYF.

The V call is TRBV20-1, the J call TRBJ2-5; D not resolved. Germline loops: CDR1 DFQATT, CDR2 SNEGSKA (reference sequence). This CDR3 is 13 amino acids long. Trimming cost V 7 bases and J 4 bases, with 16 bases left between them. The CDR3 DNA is TGCAGTGGAGAGGATCTGGCTGGAGAGACCCAGTACTTC. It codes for CSGEDLAGETQYF.

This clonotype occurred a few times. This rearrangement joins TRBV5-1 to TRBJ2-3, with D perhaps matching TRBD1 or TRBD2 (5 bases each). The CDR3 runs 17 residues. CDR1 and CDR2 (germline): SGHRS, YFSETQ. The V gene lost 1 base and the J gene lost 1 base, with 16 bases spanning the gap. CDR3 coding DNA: TGCGCCAGCAGCTTGATGTCTAGCCTGGGGGGCACAGATACGCAGTATTTT. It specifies CASSLMSSLGGTDTQYF.

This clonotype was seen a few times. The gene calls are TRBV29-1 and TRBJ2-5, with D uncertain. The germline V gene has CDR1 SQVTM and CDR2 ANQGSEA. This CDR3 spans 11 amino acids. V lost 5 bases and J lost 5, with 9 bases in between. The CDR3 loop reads CSVRPSETQYF. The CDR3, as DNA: TGCAGCGTTCGCCCTTCGGAGACCCAGTACTTC.

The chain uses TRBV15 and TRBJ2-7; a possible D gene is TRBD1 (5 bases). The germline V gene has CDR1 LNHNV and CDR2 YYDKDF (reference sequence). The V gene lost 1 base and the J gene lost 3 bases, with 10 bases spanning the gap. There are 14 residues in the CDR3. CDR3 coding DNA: TGTGCCACCAGCAGAGCAGGGCAGAACTACGAGCAGTACTTC. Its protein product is CATSRAGQNYEQYF. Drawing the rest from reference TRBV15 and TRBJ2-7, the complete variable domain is DAMVIQNPRYQVTQFGKPVTLSCSQTLNHNVMYWYQQKSSQAPKLLFHYYDKDFNNEADTPDNFQSRRPNTSFCFLDIRSPGLGDTAMYLCATSRAGQNYEQYFGPGTRLTVT.

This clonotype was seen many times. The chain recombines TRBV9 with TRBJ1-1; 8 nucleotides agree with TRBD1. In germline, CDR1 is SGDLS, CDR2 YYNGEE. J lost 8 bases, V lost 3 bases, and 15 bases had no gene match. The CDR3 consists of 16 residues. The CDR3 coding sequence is TGTGCCAGCAGCGACCATCCAGGGGGCTCGGTTTACGAAGCTTTCTTT. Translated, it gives CASSDHPGGSVYEAFF.

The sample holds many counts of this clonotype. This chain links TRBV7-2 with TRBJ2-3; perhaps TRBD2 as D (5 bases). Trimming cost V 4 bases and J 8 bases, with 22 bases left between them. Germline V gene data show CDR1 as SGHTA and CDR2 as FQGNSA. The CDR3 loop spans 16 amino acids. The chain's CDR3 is CASSSDVASRVTTQYF. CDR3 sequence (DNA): TGTGCCAGCAGCTCGGATGTGGCTAGCCGGGTCACTACGCAGTATTTT.

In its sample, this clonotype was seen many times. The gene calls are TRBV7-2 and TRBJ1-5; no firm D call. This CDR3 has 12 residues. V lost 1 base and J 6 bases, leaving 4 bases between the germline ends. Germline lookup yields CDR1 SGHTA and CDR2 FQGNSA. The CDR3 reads CASSLGTQPQHF. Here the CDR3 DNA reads TGTGCCAGCAGCTTAGGGACTCAGCCCCAGCATTTT. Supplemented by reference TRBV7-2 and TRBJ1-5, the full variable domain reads GAGVSQSPSNKVTEKGKDVELRCDPISGHTALYWYRQSLGQGLEFLIYFQGNSAPDKSGLPSDRFSAERTGGSVSTLTIQRTQQEDSAVYLCASSLGTQPQHFGDGTRLSIL.

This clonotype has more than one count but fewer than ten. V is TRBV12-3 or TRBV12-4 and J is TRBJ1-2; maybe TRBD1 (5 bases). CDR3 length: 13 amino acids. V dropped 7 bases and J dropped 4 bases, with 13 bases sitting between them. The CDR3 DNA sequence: TGTGCCAGCACTGGCGGGGGGATCTATGGCTACACCTTC. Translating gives CASTGGGIYGYTF.

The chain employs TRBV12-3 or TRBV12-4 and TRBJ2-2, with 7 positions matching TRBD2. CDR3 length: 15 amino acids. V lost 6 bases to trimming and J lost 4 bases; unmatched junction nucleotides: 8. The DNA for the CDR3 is TGTGCCAGCAGACCGATAGCGGGTGGCACCGGGGAGCTGTTTTTT. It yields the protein CASRPIAGGTGELFF.

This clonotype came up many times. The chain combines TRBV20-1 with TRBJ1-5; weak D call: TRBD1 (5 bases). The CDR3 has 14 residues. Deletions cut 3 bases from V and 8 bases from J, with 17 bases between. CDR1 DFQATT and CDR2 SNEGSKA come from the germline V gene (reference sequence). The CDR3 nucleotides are TGCAGTGCTAGTGCAGGGTTGGGACCGGAGCCCCAGCATTTT. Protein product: CSASAGLGPEPQHF.

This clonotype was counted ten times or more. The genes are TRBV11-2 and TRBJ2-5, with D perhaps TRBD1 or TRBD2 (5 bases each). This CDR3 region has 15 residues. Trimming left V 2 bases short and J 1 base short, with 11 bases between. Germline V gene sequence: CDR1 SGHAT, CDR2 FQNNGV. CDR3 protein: CASSLQGRSQETQYF. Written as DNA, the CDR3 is TGTGCCAGCAGCTTACAGGGACGGTCCCAAGAGACCCAGTACTTC. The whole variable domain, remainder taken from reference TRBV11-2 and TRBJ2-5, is EAGVAQSPRYKIIEKRQSVAFWCNPISGHATLYWYQQILGQGPKLLIQFQNNGVVDDSQLPKDRFSAERLKGVDSTLKIQPAKLEDSAVYLCASSLQGRSQETQYFGPGTRLLVL.

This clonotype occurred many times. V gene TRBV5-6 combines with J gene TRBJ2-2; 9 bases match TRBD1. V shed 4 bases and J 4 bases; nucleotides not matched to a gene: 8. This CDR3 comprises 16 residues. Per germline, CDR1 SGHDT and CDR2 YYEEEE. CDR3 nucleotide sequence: TGTGCCAGCAGCCCGCTGGACAGGGGATCCACCGGGGAGCTGTTTTTT. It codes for CASSPLDRGSTGELFF.

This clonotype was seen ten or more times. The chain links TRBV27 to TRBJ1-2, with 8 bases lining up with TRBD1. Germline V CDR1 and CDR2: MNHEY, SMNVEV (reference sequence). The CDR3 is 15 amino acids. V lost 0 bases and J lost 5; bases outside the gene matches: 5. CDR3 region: CASSLSTGAGYGYTF. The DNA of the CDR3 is TGTGCCAGCAGTTTATCGACAGGGGCGGGTTATGGCTACACCTTC.

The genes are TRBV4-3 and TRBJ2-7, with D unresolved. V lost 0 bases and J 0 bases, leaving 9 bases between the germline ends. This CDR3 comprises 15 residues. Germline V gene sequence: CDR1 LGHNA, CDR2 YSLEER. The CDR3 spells CASSQERHSSYEQYF. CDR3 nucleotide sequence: TGCGCCAGCAGCCAAGAGCGACATAGCTCCTACGAGCAGTACTTC.

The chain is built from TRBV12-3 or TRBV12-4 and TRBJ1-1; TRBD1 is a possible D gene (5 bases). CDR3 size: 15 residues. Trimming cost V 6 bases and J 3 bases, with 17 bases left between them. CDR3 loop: CASSPAGRGYTEAFF. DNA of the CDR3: TGTGCCAGCAGCCCCGCAGGGAGGGGATACACTGAAGCTTTCTTT.

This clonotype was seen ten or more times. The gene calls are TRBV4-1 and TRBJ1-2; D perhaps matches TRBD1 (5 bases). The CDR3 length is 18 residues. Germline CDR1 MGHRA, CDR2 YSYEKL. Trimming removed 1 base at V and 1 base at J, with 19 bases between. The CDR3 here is CASSQVAGKSENNYGYTF. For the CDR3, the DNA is TGCGCCAGCAGCCAAGTCGCAGGGAAGTCCGAGAATAACTATGGCTACACCTTC.

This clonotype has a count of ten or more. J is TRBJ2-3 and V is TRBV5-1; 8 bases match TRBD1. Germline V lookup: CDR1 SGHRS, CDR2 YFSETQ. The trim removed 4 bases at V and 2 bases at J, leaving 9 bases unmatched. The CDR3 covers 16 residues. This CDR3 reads CASSKGQGMNTDTQYF. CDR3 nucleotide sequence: TGCGCCAGCAGCAAAGGACAGGGAATGAACACAGATACGCAGTATTTT.

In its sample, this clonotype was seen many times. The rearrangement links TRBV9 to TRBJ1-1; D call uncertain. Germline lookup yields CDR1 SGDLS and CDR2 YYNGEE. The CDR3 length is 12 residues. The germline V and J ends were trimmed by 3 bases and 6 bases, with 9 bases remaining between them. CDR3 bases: TGTGCCAGCAGCGGATGGACCTCTGAAGCTTTCTTT. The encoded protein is CASSGWTSEAFF.

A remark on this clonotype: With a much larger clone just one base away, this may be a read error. CDR3 nucleotide sequence: TGTGCCAGCAGCCCCGTCGGGAATAGCAATGGCTACACCTTC. This gives the protein CASSPVGNSNGYTF. The rearrangement links TRBV9 to TRBJ1-2; D unclear. V lost 4 bases, J lost 6 bases, and 16 bases lay in between. This CDR3 region has 14 residues. The germline V gene has CDR1 SGDLS and CDR2 YYNGEE. Filled out from reference TRBV9 and TRBJ1-2, the complete variable domain reads DSGVTQTPKHLITATGQRVTLRCSPRSGDLSVYWYQQSLDQGLQFLIQYYNGEERAKGNILERFSAQQFPDLHSELNLSSLELGDSALYFCASSPVGNSNGYTFGSGTRLTVV.

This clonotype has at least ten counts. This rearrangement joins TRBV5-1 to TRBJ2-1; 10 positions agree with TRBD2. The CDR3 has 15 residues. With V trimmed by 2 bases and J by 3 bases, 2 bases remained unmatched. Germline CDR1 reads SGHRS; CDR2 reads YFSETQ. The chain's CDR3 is CASSFSSGGYNEQFF. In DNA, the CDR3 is TGCGCCAGCAGCTTCTCTAGCGGGGGCTACAATGAGCAGTTCTTC.

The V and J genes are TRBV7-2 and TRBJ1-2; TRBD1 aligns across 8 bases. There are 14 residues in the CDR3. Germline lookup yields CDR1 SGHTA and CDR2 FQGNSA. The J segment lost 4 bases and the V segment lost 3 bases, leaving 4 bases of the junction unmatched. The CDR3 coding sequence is TGTGCCAGCAGCTTCGACAGGGGCACCTATGGCTACACCTTC. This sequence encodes CASSFDRGTYGYTF.

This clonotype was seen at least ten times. DNA for the CDR3: TGCGCCAGCAGCCCACAGCCGGGGATCCAAGAGACCCAGTACTTC. As protein: CASSPQPGIQETQYF. The V call is TRBV5-1, the J call TRBJ2-5; possible D gene TRBD2, 5 bases. The V gene lost 4 bases and the J gene lost 1 base, with 14 bases spanning the gap. Germline V CDR1 and CDR2: SGHRS, YFSETQ. The CDR3 is 15 residues long.